The source of this T cell receptor beta chain is a study of identifying expanded T cells in peripheral blood. The protocol was immunoSEQ multiplex PCR, while the TCRdb copy is restricted to in-frame clones and leaves out a portion. The repertoire has about 53,000 clones, around four fifths of them found once; the top ten carry approximately 15%. This CDR3 contains 16 residues. Germline CDR1 MNHEY, CDR2 SVGAGI. The junction had 13 bases not matched to a gene; V was cut back by 4 bases and J by 6 bases. The sample was blood. The receptor was isolated from a person aged 18 to 69 in good health. V and J are TRBV6-5 and TRBJ2-3, with TRBD2 matching 7 bases. The CDR3 sequence is CASSSPTSKTADTQYF. The CDR3 DNA is TGTGCCAGCAGTTCCCCGACTAGCAAAACGGCCGATACGCAGTATTTT.